What follows are 18 T cell receptor beta chains derived from one specimen sequenced in a study of blood T cell repertoires in COVID-19. The method was immunoSEQ multiplex PCR; TCRdb's version includes in-frame clones alone and lacks a portion of them. The sample lists around 280,000 clones; roughly 87% were seen once. Sequencing was performed on peripheral blood. These receptors all come from a woman aged 50 to 65 who had recovered from COVID-19.

This chain joins TRBV4-3 and TRBJ2-7; D gene uncertain. The CDR3 runs to 15 residues. The germline gives CDR1 LGHNA, CDR2 YSLEER. Trimming left V 0 bases short and J 0 bases short, with 9 bases between. The CDR3 spells CASSQDNAASYEQYF. The CDR3, as DNA: TGCGCCAGCAGCCAAGATAACGCGGCCTCCTACGAGCAGTACTTC.

There are a few counts of this clone. The J gene is TRBJ1-3, the V gene TRBV10-3, with D perhaps matching TRBD1 (6 bases). Per the germline V gene, CDR1 is ENHRY and CDR2 is SYGVKD. There are 13 residues in the CDR3. V was clipped by 10 bases and J by 2 bases, with 12 bases between them. The CDR3 is CATGQLAGNTIYF. CDR3 DNA sequence: TGTGCCACCGGACAGTTAGCTGGAAACACCATATATTTT.

With regard to this clone: A junction end diverges from the germline sequence, so it may reflect a read error. The chain employs TRBV7-7 and TRBJ2-1, with 14 bases identical to TRBD2. Germline V gives CDR1 SSHAT, CDR2 FNYEAQ (reference sequence). The CDR3 runs to 16 residues. This chain's CDR3 is CASSLGLAGGPNEQFF. The DNA of the CDR3 is TGTGCTAGCAGCTTAGGACTAGCGGGAGGCCCCAATGAGCAGTTCTTC.

The chain has TRBV4-3 and TRBJ1-4; tentative D call: TRBD1 (5 bases). V lost 0 bases to trimming and J lost 4 bases, with 18 bases between them. The CDR3 covers 18 residues. Germline CDR1 is LGHNA and CDR2 is YSLEER. The CDR3 spells CASSQENEAQGSNEKLFF. For the CDR3, the DNA is TGCGCCAGCAGCCAAGAAAATGAGGCTCAGGGAAGTAATGAAAAACTGTTTTTT.

The V gene is TRBV10-3, the J gene TRBJ2-5, with D perhaps TRBD1 (5 bases). The CDR3 is made up of 13 amino acids. The germline V and J ends were trimmed by 4 bases and 2 bases, with 8 bases remaining between them. Germline loops: CDR1 ENHRY, CDR2 SYGVKD. The CDR3 loop is CAISVGVQETQYF. CDR3 DNA sequence: TGTGCCATCAGTGTAGGGGTACAAGAGACCCAGTACTTC.

The rearrangement joins TRBV5-1 to TRBJ2-7; TRBD1 matches 7 bases. This CDR3 has 12 amino acids. Germline V lookup: CDR1 SGHRS, CDR2 YFSETQ. Germline trimming cut 4 bases from V and 5 bases from J; bases unmatched to any gene: 3. The CDR3 protein is CASSTTGDEQYF. For the CDR3, the DNA is TGCGCCAGCAGCACCACAGGGGACGAGCAGTACTTC.

V and J are TRBV7-2 and TRBJ1-5; the match to TRBD1 covers 7 bases. J gave up 2 bases and V 4 bases, and 11 bases lay outside the gene matches. Germline V gives CDR1 SGHTA, CDR2 FQGNSA. The CDR3 is 17 amino acids. The CDR3 sequence: CASSYWDRSVGNQPQHF. The CDR3 DNA reads as TGTGCCAGCAGCTATTGGGACAGATCAGTTGGCAATCAGCCCCAGCATTTT. The entire variable domain, with the rest obtained from reference TRBV7-2 and TRBJ1-5, is as follows: GAGVSQSPSNKVTEKGKDVELRCDPISGHTALYWYRQSLGQGLEFLIYFQGNSAPDKSGLPSDRFSAERTGGSVSTLTIQRTQQEDSAVYLCASSYWDRSVGNQPQHFGDGTRLSIL.

The CDR3 reads CASSSPGVYNEQFF. DNA for the CDR3: TGTGCCAGCAGTTCACCGGGGGTATACAATGAGCAGTTCTTC. The rearrangement uses TRBV6-5 and TRBJ2-1; tentative D call: TRBD2 (6 bases). Trimming pared 4 bases from V and 4 bases from J, leaving 11 bases between. Germline CDR1 MNHEY, CDR2 SVGAGI. CDR3 size: 14 residues.

This chain links TRBV27 with TRBJ1-4, with a tentative D call TRBD1 (5 bases). CDR3 length: 14 residues. Germline V lookup: CDR1 MNHEY, CDR2 SMNVEV (reference sequence). The germline V and J ends were trimmed by 1 base and 4 bases, with 7 bases remaining between them. CDR3 DNA sequence: TGTGCCAGCAGTTTATGGCAGGGTAATGAAAAACTGTTTTTT. Translation: CASSLWQGNEKLFF. The variable domain in full, completed from reference TRBV27 and TRBJ1-4, reads EAQVTQNPRYLITVTGKKLTVTCSQNMNHEYMSWYRQDPGLGLRQIYYSMNVEVTDKGDVPEGYKVSRKEKRNFPLILESPSPNQTSLYFCASSLWQGNEKLFFGSGTQLSVL.

V and J are TRBV7-9 and TRBJ2-4; tentatively, D is TRBD2 (5 bases). From germline, CDR1 is SEHNR and CDR2 FQNEAQ (reference sequence). This CDR3 comprises 17 residues. Trimming left V 5 bases short and J 0 bases short, with 17 bases between. CDR3: CASSPRTSDLAKNIQYF. The CDR3 DNA follows: TGTGCCAGCAGCCCCCGGACCTCGGACTTAGCCAAAAACATTCAGTACTTC.

The chain has TRBV19 and TRBJ1-2, with 7 nucleotides matching TRBD1. Germline V gene data show CDR1 as LNHDA and CDR2 as SQIVND (reference sequence). V dropped 5 bases and J dropped 8; count of bases not matched to a gene: 8. The CDR3 is made up of 13 amino acids. In DNA form, the CDR3 reads TGTGCCAGTAGTCCGCTGACAGGGACCGGCTACACCTTC. It encodes CASSPLTGTGYTF.

The chain recombines TRBV18 with TRBJ1-2, with D maybe TRBD1 (5 bases). Trimming cost V 6 bases and J 4 bases, with 9 bases left between them. In germline, CDR1 is KGHSH, CDR2 LQKENI. The CDR3 is made up of 12 amino acids. The CDR3 DNA reads as TGTGCCAGCTCCCCGGGACTCTATGGCTACACCTTC. It codes for CASSPGLYGYTF.

J is TRBJ2-5 and V is TRBV12-3 or TRBV12-4, with 9 bases lining up with TRBD1. The CDR3 is 13 residues long. V lost 6 bases, J lost 7 bases, and 6 bases stayed unmatched. The CDR3 loop reads CASSPGQGRTQYF. CDR3 DNA sequence: TGTGCCAGCAGCCCAGGACAGGGGAGGACCCAGTACTTC.

The chain combines TRBV2 with TRBJ2-5; possibly TRBD2 for D (6 bases). The V end lost 1 base, the J end lost 5 bases, and 11 bases lay between the germline ends. This CDR3 is 14 amino acids long. Germline V gives CDR1 SNHLY, CDR2 FYNNEI. This chain's CDR3 is CASSEGLREETQYF. CDR3 in DNA: TGTGCCAGCAGTGAAGGCCTTCGGGAGGAGACCCAGTACTTC.

The chain uses TRBV7-2 and TRBJ1-6; D is undetermined. Germline V gives CDR1 SGHTA, CDR2 FQGNSA. The V gene lost 10 bases and the J gene lost 0 bases, with 7 bases spanning the gap. The CDR3 extends over 13 amino acids. The DNA of the CDR3 is TGTGCCACCTCGGGCTCCTATAATTCACCCCTCCACTTT. It codes for CATSGSYNSPLHF.

J is TRBJ1-6 and V is TRBV6-2 or TRBV6-3; D gene uncertain. Germline V gives CDR1 MNHEY, CDR2 SVGEGT. The CDR3 contains 15 residues. V lost 2 bases and J 6 bases, leaving 11 bases between the germline ends. CDR3 nucleotide sequence: TGTGCCAGCAGTTACCTCGGGTTCGTTAATTCACCCCTCCACTTT. Residues: CASSYLGFVNSPLHF.

This chain connects TRBV16 to TRBJ1-3; D not certain. Trimming removed 2 bases from V and 1 base from J, with 15 bases in between. CDR1 and CDR2 from the germline V gene are KGHSY and FQNENV. CDR3 length: 17 residues. The CDR3 loop reads CASSQNLRASSGNTIYF. In DNA, the CDR3 is TGTGCCAGCAGCCAAAATTTGAGGGCTTCATCTGGAAACACCATATATTTT.

This chain connects TRBV7-9 to TRBJ1-1; perhaps TRBD1 as D (5 bases). Germline V gives CDR1 SEHNR, CDR2 FQNEAQ (reference sequence). The CDR3 sequence is 11 residues long. V was cut by 2 bases and J by 11 bases, with 9 bases left in between. The CDR3 DNA reads TGTGCCAGCAGCTTATCAGGGAGGGCTTTCTTT. Translated: CASSLSGRAFF.